This TCR beta chain emerged from a study of blood T cells in healthy people across ages. Study information: Per two T cells, template switching captured roughly one barcoded beta molecule. Broader study findings: Donor CMV status was unknown, possibly confounding expanded clonotype changes.

Germline CDR1 reads MNHEY; CDR2 reads SMNVEV (reference sequence). CDR3 length equals 14 residues. The J segment lost 3 bases and the V segment lost 7 bases, leaving 6 bases of the junction unmatched. The use of a sample-barcoded 5' primer and a J-beta primer mix characterized a second PCR of roughly 6 to 11 cycles. From the 5' RACE reads, TCRdb called clonotypes with MiXCR, one entry per CDR3 protein. The sample lists hundreds of thousands of distinct CDR3 sequences; over 45% were seen once. This clonotype was counted a few times. Its antigen is unknown. The TCR sequence derives from a man between 60 and 75 years old in good health. Input material: blood. The chain employs TRBV27 and TRBJ2-7; TRBD1 matches at 10 bases. This CDR3 is CASKPGTGDYEQYF. Written as DNA, the CDR3 is TGTGCCAGCAAACCTGGGACAGGGGACTACGAGCAGTACTTC.